These T cell receptor beta chains were read from a single sample in a study of blood T cell repertoires in COVID-19. Clones were sequenced by immunoSEQ multiplex PCR, and TCRdb holds only the in-frame ones, with some missing. The data show tens of thousands of clones, approximately 84% seen once. The sample consisted of peripheral blood. These receptors all stem from a human donor in a cohort sampled during active COVID-19. The CDR3 runs from the conserved cysteine through the conserved F or W. D genes are given only for firm matches. Size is omitted from some rows. Given values are once, few, many or a class for expanded clones.

>TRBJ2-3|TRBV29-1|.|TRBD2
CSVALAGGNTDTQYF
TGCAGCGTAGCTCTAGCGGGGGGTAACACAGATACGCAGTATTTT
>TRBJ2-1|TRBV6-5|.|TRBD1
CASSYRDRVVNEQFF
TGTGCCAGCAGTTACCGGGACAGGGTAGTCAATGAGCAGTTCTTC
>TRBJ2-7|TRBV24-1|once|TRBD1
CATSDRGLNEQYF
TGTGCCACCAGTGACAGGGGGCTGAACGAGCAGTACTTC
>TRBJ2-7|TRBV6-6|few|.
CASTPTRSYEQYF
TGTGCCAGCACCCCGACACGATCCTACGAGCAGTACTTC
>TRBJ2-1|TRBV9|.|TRBD1
CASSVDNRGFDEQFF
TGTGCCAGCAGCGTAGATAACAGGGGGTTCGATGAGCAGTTCTTC
>TRBJ2-1|TRBV4-1|.|TRBD2
CASSQSGGAFNEQFF
TGCGCCAGCAGCCAAAGCGGGGGGGCGTTTAATGAGCAGTTCTTC
>TRBJ1-4|TRBV3-1/TRBV3-2|.|TRBD1
CASSPTWTGFEKLFF
TGTGCCAGCAGCCCCACATGGACAGGGTTTGAAAAACTGTTTTTT
>TRBJ1-1|TRBV19|.|.
CASSIGKTGTSRMNTEAFF
TGTGCCAGTAGTATAGGGAAAACCGGGACAAGTCGAATGAACACTGAAGCTTTCTTT
>TRBJ1-1|TRBV5-4|few|TRBD1
CASSDRVTEAFF
TGTGCCAGCAGCGACAGGGTCACTGAAGCTTTCTTT
>TRBJ1-5|TRBV3-1/TRBV3-2|.|.
CASSVTGSNQPQHF
TGTGCCAGCAGCGTCACAGGGAGCAATCAGCCCCAGCATTTT